The rows below give T cell receptor beta chains drawn from one sample of a study of somatic mutations in cytotoxic T cells in rheumatoid arthritis. This table comes from immunoSEQ multiplex PCR, and its TCRdb copy is limited to in-frame clones, with some not included. The sample holds 6,800 or so clones, 75% seen once. The sample was CD8+ T cells sorted from blood. The receptor set was obtained from an adult with rheumatoid arthritis. Both conserved end residues are part of each CDR3. Fields, in order: J gene, D gene, clone size, V gene, CDR3 DNA, CDR3 protein. D genes are given only for firm matches. A row's size may be missing; if present it is once, few, many or a size class.

J gene: TRBJ1-4
D gene: NA
clone size: once
V gene: TRBV6-5
CDR3 DNA: TGTGCCAGCAGTTTACAAGAGACATCAGATGAAAAACTGTTTTTT
CDR3 protein: CASSLQETSDEKLFF

J gene: TRBJ2-5
D gene: NA
clone size: NA
V gene: TRBV5-1
CDR3 DNA: TGCGCCAGCAGCGACATCAGGGGAGAGGAGACCCAGTACTTC
CDR3 protein: CASSDIRGEETQYF

J gene: TRBJ2-1
D gene: NA
clone size: NA
V gene: TRBV19
CDR3 DNA: TGTGCCAGTACCCCCCTGCAGGGGACCCAAAACAATGAGCAGTTCTTC
CDR3 protein: CASTPLQGTQNNEQFF

J gene: TRBJ1-1
D gene: NA
clone size: NA
V gene: TRBV7-8
CDR3 DNA: TGTGCCAGCAGCTTGGGGGTGGGCACTGAAGCTTTCTTT
CDR3 protein: CASSLGVGTEAFF

J gene: TRBJ2-1
D gene: NA
clone size: NA
V gene: TRBV9
CDR3 DNA: TGTGCCAGCAGCGGGGGGGCCCTGGGGGGGATGTACAATGAGCAGTTCTTC
CDR3 protein: CASSGGALGGMYNEQFF

J gene: TRBJ2-7
D gene: NA
clone size: NA
V gene: TRBV18
CDR3 DNA: TGTGCCAGCTCACCAGGGGCAGGGCCCGCCTACGAGCAGTACTTC
CDR3 protein: CASSPGAGPAYEQYF

J gene: TRBJ1-1
D gene: NA
clone size: NA
V gene: TRBV2
CDR3 DNA: TGTGCCAGCAGTGTGGGGTTGTACACTGAAGCTTTCTTT
CDR3 protein: CASSVGLYTEAFF

J gene: TRBJ2-1
D gene: NA
clone size: NA
V gene: TRBV29-1
CDR3 DNA: TGCAGCGTTGAGGCTAGCCAAACCTACAATGAGCAGTTCTTC
CDR3 protein: CSVEASQTYNEQFF

J gene: TRBJ1-2
D gene: NA
clone size: NA
V gene: TRBV7-7
CDR3 DNA: TGTGCCAGCAGCCACGACAGACTCCATGGCTACACCTTC
CDR3 protein: CASSHDRLHGYTF

J gene: TRBJ1-2
D gene: NA
clone size: NA
V gene: TRBV4-1
CDR3 DNA: TGCGCCAGCAGCCAAGTCCAGGGGTATGGCTACACCTTC
CDR3 protein: CASSQVQGYGYTF

J gene: TRBJ2-1
D gene: NA
clone size: NA
V gene: TRBV6-4
CDR3 DNA: TGTGCCAGCAGTGATACAGGCTTAGAGCAGTTCTTC
CDR3 protein: CASSDTGLEQFF

J gene: TRBJ1-1
D gene: NA
clone size: few
V gene: TRBV5-1
CDR3 DNA: TGCGCCAGCACCGGCATGAACACTGAAGCTTTCTTT
CDR3 protein: CASTGMNTEAFF

J gene: TRBJ1-1
D gene: NA
clone size: NA
V gene: TRBV18
CDR3 DNA: TGTGCCAGCTCACCCTCCGACAGGAGCATGCTTGAAGCTTTCTTT
CDR3 protein: CASSPSDRSMLEAFF

J gene: TRBJ2-7
D gene: TRBD2
clone size: few
V gene: TRBV10-2
CDR3 DNA: TGCGCCAGCAGTGATGCGGGGGGCATCTACGAGCAGTACTTC
CDR3 protein: CASSDAGGIYEQYF

J gene: TRBJ1-1
D gene: TRBD1
clone size: few
V gene: TRBV7-8
CDR3 DNA: TGTGCCAGCAGCGCGGACAGGGACGCTGAAGCTTTCTTT
CDR3 protein: CASSADRDAEAFF

J gene: TRBJ1-5
D gene: TRBD1
clone size: NA
V gene: TRBV2
CDR3 DNA: TGTGCCAGCAGGGACAGGGGCAATCAGCCCCAGCATTTT
CDR3 protein: CASRDRGNQPQHF

J gene: TRBJ1-1
D gene: NA
clone size: NA
V gene: TRBV7-9
CDR3 DNA: TGTGCCAGCAGCCGCGGGAACGCTGAAGCTTTCTTT
CDR3 protein: CASSRGNAEAFF

J gene: TRBJ1-1
D gene: NA
clone size: few
V gene: TRBV7-9
CDR3 DNA: TGTGCCACCGGCCGGGGAGGGACTGAAGCTTTCTTT
CDR3 protein: CATGRGGTEAFF

J gene: TRBJ1-2
D gene: NA
clone size: NA
V gene: TRBV19
CDR3 DNA: TGTGCCAGTAGTCCAATTACTTCTAACTATGGCTACACCTTC
CDR3 protein: CASSPITSNYGYTF

J gene: TRBJ1-5
D gene: NA
clone size: NA
V gene: TRBV19
CDR3 DNA: TGTGCCAGTAGGTCGGCCGGGGGGTATAGCAATCAGCCCCAGCATTTT
CDR3 protein: CASRSAGGYSNQPQHF

J gene: TRBJ1-1
D gene: NA
clone size: NA
V gene: TRBV11-2
CDR3 DNA: TGTGCCAGCAGCCCAACCCCGAGGGGTGTGGGGATGAACACTGAAGCTTTCTTT
CDR3 protein: CASSPTPRGVGMNTEAFF

J gene: TRBJ2-7
D gene: TRBD2
clone size: NA
V gene: TRBV7-6
CDR3 DNA: TGTGCCAGCAGCCCCCGCGGGGGGCCTTGGAGCGAGCAGTACTTC
CDR3 protein: CASSPRGGPWSEQYF

J gene: TRBJ2-7
D gene: TRBD2
clone size: NA
V gene: TRBV5-1
CDR3 DNA: TGCGCCAGCAGCTCGGGACTAGCGGGAAACGAGCAGTACTTC
CDR3 protein: CASSSGLAGNEQYF

J gene: TRBJ2-2
D gene: TRBD1
clone size: once
V gene: TRBV6-5
CDR3 DNA: TGTGCCAGCAGTTACTCGCAGGGGGCCGGGGAGCTGTTTTTT
CDR3 protein: CASSYSQGAGELFF

J gene: TRBJ1-5
D gene: NA
clone size: NA
V gene: TRBV9
CDR3 DNA: TGTGCCAGCAGCGCTCAGGGGAAGAGCAGTCAGCCCCAGCATTTT
CDR3 protein: CASSAQGKSSQPQHF

J gene: TRBJ1-3
D gene: NA
clone size: NA
V gene: TRBV5-1
CDR3 DNA: TGCGCCAGCAAGGAGGACTCTGGAAACACCATATATTTT
CDR3 protein: CASKEDSGNTIYF

J gene: TRBJ2-2
D gene: NA
clone size: NA
V gene: TRBV11-1
CDR3 DNA: TGTGCCAGCAGCTTAGCCCGGGACTCGAACACCGGGGAGCTGTTTTTT
CDR3 protein: CASSLARDSNTGELFF

J gene: TRBJ2-7
D gene: NA
clone size: NA
V gene: TRBV5-1
CDR3 DNA: TGCGCCAGCACTCGGGGGACCCTATCCGTAAGGGACGAGCAGTACTTC
CDR3 protein: CASTRGTLSVRDEQYF

J gene: TRBJ2-5
D gene: NA
clone size: NA
V gene: TRBV21-1
CDR3 DNA: TGTGCCAGCAGCAAAGGCGTCTTATACGGAGAGACCCAGTACTTC
CDR3 protein: CASSKGVLYGETQYF

J gene: TRBJ1-2
D gene: NA
clone size: once
V gene: TRBV4-2
CDR3 DNA: TGTGCCAGCAGCCTCTCCCCGGGGGGCGTAAGGGTCTATGTTGGCTATGGCTACACCTTC
CDR3 protein: CASSLSPGGVRVYVGYGYTF

J gene: TRBJ1-5
D gene: NA
clone size: NA
V gene: TRBV6-1
CDR3 DNA: TGTGCCAGCAGCCCTGGAGGGGTAATCAATCAGCCCCAGCATTTT
CDR3 protein: CASSPGGVINQPQHF

J gene: TRBJ1-1
D gene: NA
clone size: once
V gene: TRBV5-4
CDR3 DNA: TGTGCCAGCAGCCCCGGGGTCGTCATGAACACTGAAGCTTTCTTT
CDR3 protein: CASSPGVVMNTEAFF

J gene: TRBJ1-4
D gene: NA
clone size: once
V gene: TRBV7-9
CDR3 DNA: TGTGCCAGCAGCTTACGTCTTGAGAAGAAACTGTTTTTT
CDR3 protein: CASSLRLEKKLFF

J gene: TRBJ2-7
D gene: TRBD1
clone size: NA
V gene: TRBV19
CDR3 DNA: TGTGCCAGTAGTAGGACAGGGGGCGGGTACGAGCAGTACTTC
CDR3 protein: CASSRTGGGYEQYF

J gene: TRBJ1-1
D gene: NA
clone size: NA
V gene: TRBV7-9
CDR3 DNA: TGTGCCAGCAGCTTAGGACTTTCAGGGCTCACTGAAGCTTTCTTT
CDR3 protein: CASSLGLSGLTEAFF

J gene: TRBJ2-7
D gene: NA
clone size: NA
V gene: TRBV28
CDR3 DNA: TGTGCCAGCGGGGGAACAGGAGGGGGCTACGAGCAGTACTTC
CDR3 protein: CASGGTGGGYEQYF

J gene: TRBJ2-7
D gene: NA
clone size: NA
V gene: TRBV28
CDR3 DNA: TGTGCCAGCAGTTTAGGGGCCTGGAGCTCCTACGAGCAGTACTTC
CDR3 protein: CASSLGAWSSYEQYF

J gene: TRBJ2-7
D gene: TRBD2
clone size: NA
V gene: TRBV7-8
CDR3 DNA: TGTGCGGCCGGGGGGTCCTCCTACGAGCAGTACTTC
CDR3 protein: CAAGGSSYEQYF

J gene: TRBJ2-3
D gene: NA
clone size: NA
V gene: TRBV7-2
CDR3 DNA: TGTGCCAGCAGCCTTACGGGGCTAGCCTACACAGATACGCAGTATTTT
CDR3 protein: CASSLTGLAYTDTQYF

J gene: TRBJ2-7
D gene: NA
clone size: NA
V gene: TRBV2
CDR3 DNA: TGTGCCAGCAGGGACATACGATACGAGCAGTACTTC
CDR3 protein: CASRDIRYEQYF

J gene: TRBJ2-3
D gene: TRBD2
clone size: NA
V gene: TRBV19
CDR3 DNA: TGTGCCAGTAGTATAGTGCTACTAGCGGGGAGCACAGATACGCAGTATTTT
CDR3 protein: CASSIVLLAGSTDTQYF

J gene: TRBJ1-2
D gene: NA
clone size: NA
V gene: TRBV7-9
CDR3 DNA: TGTGCCAGCAACCCTACTAGGACTGGGGATGGCTACACCTTC
CDR3 protein: CASNPTRTGDGYTF

J gene: TRBJ2-7
D gene: TRBD2
clone size: NA
V gene: TRBV27
CDR3 DNA: TGTGCCAGCAGTTTATCTAGCGGGACCGCCTACGAGCAGTACTTC
CDR3 protein: CASSLSSGTAYEQYF

J gene: TRBJ2-5
D gene: NA
clone size: NA
V gene: TRBV7-6
CDR3 DNA: TGTGCCAGCAGCTTCCGACTAGTCAGACAGACCCAGTACTTC
CDR3 protein: CASSFRLVRQTQYF

J gene: TRBJ2-3
D gene: NA
clone size: NA
V gene: TRBV9
CDR3 DNA: TGTGCCAGCAGCTCCCCACCGGGACGGGGGAGCACAGATACGCAGTATTTT
CDR3 protein: CASSSPPGRGSTDTQYF

J gene: TRBJ2-7
D gene: TRBD1
clone size: NA
V gene: TRBV27
CDR3 DNA: TGTGCCAGCAGTTCAGGGGGTGACGAGCAGTACTTC
CDR3 protein: CASSSGGDEQYF

J gene: TRBJ2-2
D gene: NA
clone size: NA
V gene: TRBV10-3
CDR3 DNA: TGTGCCATCATCGTCGGAGTAACCGGGGAGCTGTTTTTT
CDR3 protein: CAIIVGVTGELFF

J gene: TRBJ1-1
D gene: NA
clone size: NA
V gene: TRBV5-5
CDR3 DNA: TGTGCCAGCAGCTCGATTACAGGGCGGTGGACTGAAGCTTTCTTT
CDR3 protein: CASSSITGRWTEAFF